This TCR beta chain comes out of a study of liver allograft versus peripheral blood T cells. Study-wide background: The authors compared T cell receptor repertoires in transplanted livers with those in the peripheral blood of recipients.

This clonotype was recorded a few times. Its antigen is unknown. Points from the study as a whole: Liver allograft repertoires of T cell receptors reportedly diverged from peripheral blood repertoires.

TCRdb reprocessed the reads with MiXCR, giving one entry per CDR3 protein. The table has several thousand distinct CDR3 sequences, 15% to 20% seen once. The sequence came from a human patient who had a liver transplant. Some of these T cells may belong to the graft donor.

CDR3: CASSLLSAPETQYF. In DNA, the CDR3 is TGTGCCAGCAGTTTACTTTCCGCTCCGGAGACCCAGTACTTC. J is TRBJ2-5 and V is TRBV28; D unclear. Germline V gene lookup returns CDR1 MDHEN and CDR2 SYDVKM. V shed 2 bases and J shed 5 bases, with 12 bases lying between them. The CDR3 length is 14 residues.